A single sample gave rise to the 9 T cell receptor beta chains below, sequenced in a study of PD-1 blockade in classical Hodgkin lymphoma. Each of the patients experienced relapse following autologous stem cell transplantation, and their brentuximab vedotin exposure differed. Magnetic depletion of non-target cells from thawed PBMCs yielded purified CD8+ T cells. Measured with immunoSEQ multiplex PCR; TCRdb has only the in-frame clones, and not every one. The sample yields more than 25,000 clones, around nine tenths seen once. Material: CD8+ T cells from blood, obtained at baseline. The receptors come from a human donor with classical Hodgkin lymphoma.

In nucleotides, the CDR3 is TGTGCCAGCAGCTCTCCCTGGACTAGCGGGGGGCGAGTATGGGCGCAGTATTTT. This encodes CASSSPWTSGGRVWAQYF. The gene calls are TRBV7-6 and TRBJ2-3, with 14 bases matching TRBD2. The CDR3 loop spans 18 amino acids. The germline V gene has CDR1 SGHVS and CDR2 FNYEAQ. Unmatched junction bases numbered 16, after V lost 4 bases and J lost 10 bases.

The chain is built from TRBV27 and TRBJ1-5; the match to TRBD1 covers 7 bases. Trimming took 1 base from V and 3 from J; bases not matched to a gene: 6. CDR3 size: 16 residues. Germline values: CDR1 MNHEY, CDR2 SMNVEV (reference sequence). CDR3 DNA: TGTGCCAGCAGTTTATACTCCGGACAGGTCAATCAGCCCCAGCATTTT. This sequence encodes CASSLYSGQVNQPQHF.

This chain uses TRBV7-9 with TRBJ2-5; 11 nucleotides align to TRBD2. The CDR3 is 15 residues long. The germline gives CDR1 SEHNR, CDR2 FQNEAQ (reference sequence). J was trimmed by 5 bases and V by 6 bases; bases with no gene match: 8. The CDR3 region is CASSIRLAGRETQYF. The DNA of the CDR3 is TGTGCCAGCAGTATTCGACTAGCGGGACGTGAGACCCAGTACTTC. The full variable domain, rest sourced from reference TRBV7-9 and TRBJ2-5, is DTGVSQNPRHKITKRGQNVTFRCDPISEHNRLYWYRQTLGQGPEFLTYFQNEAQLEKSRLLSDRFSAERPKGSFSTLEIQRTEQGDSAMYLCASSIRLAGRETQYFGPGTRLLVL.

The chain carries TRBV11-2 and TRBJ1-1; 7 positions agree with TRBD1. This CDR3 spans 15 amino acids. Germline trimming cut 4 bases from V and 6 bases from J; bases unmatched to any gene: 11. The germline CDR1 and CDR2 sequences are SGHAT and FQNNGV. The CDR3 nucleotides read TGTGCCAGCAGCTCCTGGGCCAAACAGGGGCCTGAAGCTTTCTTT. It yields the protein CASSSWAKQGPEAFF.

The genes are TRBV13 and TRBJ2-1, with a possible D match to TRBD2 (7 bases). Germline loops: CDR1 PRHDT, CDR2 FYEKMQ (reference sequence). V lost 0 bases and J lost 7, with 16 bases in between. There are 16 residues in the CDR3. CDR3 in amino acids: CASSLGLRTRGNEQFF. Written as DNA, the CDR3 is TGTGCCAGCAGCTTAGGCCTCCGGACTAGGGGGAATGAGCAGTTCTTC.

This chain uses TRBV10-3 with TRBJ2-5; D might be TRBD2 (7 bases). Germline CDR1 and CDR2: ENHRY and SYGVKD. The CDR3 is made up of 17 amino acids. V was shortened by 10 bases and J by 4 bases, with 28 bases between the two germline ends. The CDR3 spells CATVTGAGTEGGETQYF. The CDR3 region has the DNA TGTGCCACCGTGACAGGAGCGGGAACGGAGGGAGGAGAGACCCAGTACTTC.

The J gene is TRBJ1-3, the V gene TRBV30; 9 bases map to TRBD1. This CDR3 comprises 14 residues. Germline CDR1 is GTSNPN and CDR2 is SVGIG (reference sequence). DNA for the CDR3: TGTGGTGGACAGGGGCGCTACGATCGAAACACCATATATTTT. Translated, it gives CGGQGRYDRNTIYF.

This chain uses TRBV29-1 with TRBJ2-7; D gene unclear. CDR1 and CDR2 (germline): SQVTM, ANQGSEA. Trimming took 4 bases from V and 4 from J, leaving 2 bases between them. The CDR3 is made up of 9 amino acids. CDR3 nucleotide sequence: TGCAGCGTTGGGTACGAGCAGTACTTC. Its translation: CSVGYEQYF.

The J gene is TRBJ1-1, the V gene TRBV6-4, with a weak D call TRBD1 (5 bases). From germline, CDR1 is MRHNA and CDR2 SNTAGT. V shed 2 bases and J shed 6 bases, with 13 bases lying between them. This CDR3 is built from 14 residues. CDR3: CASSDSQGGAEAFF. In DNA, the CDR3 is TGTGCCAGCAGTGACAGTCAGGGTGGGGCTGAAGCTTTCTTT.